The sequence of this TCR beta chain was determined in a study of T-cell reconstitution after alpha-beta-depleted transplantation in children. This CDR3 is 15 amino acids long. Per germline, CDR1 KGHDR and CDR2 SFDVKD. Losses at the gene ends were 4 bases for V and 0 bases for J; bases not matched to a gene: 2. Unique molecular identifiers featured in how the TCRbeta library was prepared. MiXCR was run by TCRdb on the PCR reads, yielding one entry per CDR3 protein. Counted here are 130,000 to 150,000 distinct CDR3 sequences, roughly 8.8% occurring once; the ten biggest clones make up approximately 18%. This clonotype appeared a few times. Its antigen remains unknown. Overall study results and limits: It was reported that alpha-beta T cells came from several hundred expanded graft clones (about two months after transplant). Surviving recipient T cells and thymic progenitors produced the high day-60 TCRbeta diversity seen in some patients. Newly made T cells mostly supplied T-cell counts and diversity one year after transplant.

The sequence was obtained from a female patient between 2 and 10 years old who had a stem cell transplant for congenital amegakaryocytic thrombocytopenia, so the T cells may come from the graft donor. J is TRBJ2-1 and V is TRBV24-1, with 7 bases lining up with TRBD2. Sequenced here: PBMCs, mostly from graft donor cells, sampled 180 days after TCRalphabeta/CD19-depleted stem cell transplant. This CDR3 is CATSEAGSSYNEQFF. CDR3 DNA: TGTGCCACCAGTGAAGCGGGGAGCTCCTACAATGAGCAGTTCTTC.